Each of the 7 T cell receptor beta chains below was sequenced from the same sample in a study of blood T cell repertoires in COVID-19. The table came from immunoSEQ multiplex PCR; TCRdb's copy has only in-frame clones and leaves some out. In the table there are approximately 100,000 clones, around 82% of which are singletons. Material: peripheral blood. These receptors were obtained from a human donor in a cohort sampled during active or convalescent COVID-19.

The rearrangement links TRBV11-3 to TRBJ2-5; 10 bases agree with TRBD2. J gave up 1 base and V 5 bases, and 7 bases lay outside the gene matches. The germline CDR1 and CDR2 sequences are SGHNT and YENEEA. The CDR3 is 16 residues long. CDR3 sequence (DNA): TGTGCCAGCAGCATCCTTAGCGGGGGGATCCAAGAGACCCAGTACTTC. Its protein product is CASSILSGGIQETQYF.

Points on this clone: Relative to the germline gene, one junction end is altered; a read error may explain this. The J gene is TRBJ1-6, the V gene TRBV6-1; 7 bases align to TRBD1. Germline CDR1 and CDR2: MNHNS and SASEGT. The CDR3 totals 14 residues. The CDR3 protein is CASREEGAQSPLHF. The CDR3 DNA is TGTGCCAGCAGGGAAGAGGGGGCCCAGTCACCCCTCCACTTT.

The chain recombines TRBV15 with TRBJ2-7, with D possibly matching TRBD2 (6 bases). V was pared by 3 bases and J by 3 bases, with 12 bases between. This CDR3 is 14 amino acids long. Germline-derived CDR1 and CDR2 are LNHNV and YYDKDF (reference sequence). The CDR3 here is CATSRDWGDYEQYF. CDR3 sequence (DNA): TGTGCCACCAGCAGGGACTGGGGGGACTACGAGCAGTACTTC.

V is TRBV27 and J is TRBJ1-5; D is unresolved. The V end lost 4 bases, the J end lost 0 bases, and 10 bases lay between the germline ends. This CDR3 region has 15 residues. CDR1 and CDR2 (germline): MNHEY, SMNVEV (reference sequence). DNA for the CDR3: TGTGCCAGCAGTTCCAGGAAGTATAGCAATCAGCCCCAGCATTTT. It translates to CASSSRKYSNQPQHF.

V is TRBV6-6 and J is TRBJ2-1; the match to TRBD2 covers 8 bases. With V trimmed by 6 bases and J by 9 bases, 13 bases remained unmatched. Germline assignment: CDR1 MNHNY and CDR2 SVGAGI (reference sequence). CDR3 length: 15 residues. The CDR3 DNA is TGTGCCAGCAGCCCCGGGGTAGCGGGGACTTCTGAGCAGTTCTTC. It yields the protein CASSPGVAGTSEQFF.

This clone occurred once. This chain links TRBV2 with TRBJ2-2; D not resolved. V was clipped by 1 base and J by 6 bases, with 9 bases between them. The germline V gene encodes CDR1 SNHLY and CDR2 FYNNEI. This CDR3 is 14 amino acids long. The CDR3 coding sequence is TGTGCCAGCAGTGAAGGGGCAGATCCCGGGGAGCTGTTTTTT. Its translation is CASSEGADPGELFF.

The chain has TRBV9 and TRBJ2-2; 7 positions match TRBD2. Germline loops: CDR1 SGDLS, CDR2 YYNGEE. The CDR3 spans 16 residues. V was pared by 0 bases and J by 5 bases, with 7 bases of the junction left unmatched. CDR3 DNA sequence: TGTGCCAGCAGCGTAGGAGGCGCGGGGGTGACCGGGGAGCTGTTTTTT. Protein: CASSVGGAGVTGELFF. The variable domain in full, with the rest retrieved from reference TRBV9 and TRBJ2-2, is DSGVTQTPKHLITATGQRVTLRCSPRSGDLSVYWYQQSLDQGLQFLIQYYNGEERAKGNILERFSAQQFPDLHSELNLSSLELGDSALYFCASSVGGAGVTGELFFGEGSRLTVL.